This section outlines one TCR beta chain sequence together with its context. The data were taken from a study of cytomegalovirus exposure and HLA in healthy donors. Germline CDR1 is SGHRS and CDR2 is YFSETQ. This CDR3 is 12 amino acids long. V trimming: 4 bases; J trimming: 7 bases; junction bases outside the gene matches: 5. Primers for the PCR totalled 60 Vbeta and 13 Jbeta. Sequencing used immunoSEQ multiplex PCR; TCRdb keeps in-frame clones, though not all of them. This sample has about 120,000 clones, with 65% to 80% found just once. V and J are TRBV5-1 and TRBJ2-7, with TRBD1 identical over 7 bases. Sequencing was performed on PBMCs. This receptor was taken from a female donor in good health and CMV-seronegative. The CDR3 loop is CASSKGAGEQYF. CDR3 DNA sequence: TGCGCCAGCAGCAAGGGGGCTGGGGAGCAGTACTTC.